This T cell receptor (beta chain) comes out of a study of CD8+CD57+ T cells in acquired aplastic anemia. Overall study results and limits: Twenty-nine CD8+ CDR3 sequences were shared between patients and controls. Statistical testing detected no significant gap in CD8+ Simpson's diversity between patients and controls.

On this clonotype: The antigen is not known.

Genomic DNA, the template, was used for profiling of the TCR beta VDJ and CDR3. TCRdb re-analysed the reads in MiXCR, keeping a single row per CDR3 protein. The sample shows approximately 170,000 distinct CDR3 sequences, around 59% of them seen only once. Material: sorted CD4+, CD8+, or CD8+CD57+ T cells (not recorded which) from PBMCs. The source is a human donor in good health, serving as a control.

This CDR3 reads CASSVAMPAGTTDTQYF. Here the CDR3 DNA reads TGTGCCAGCAGCGTAGCCATGCCAGCGGGGACCACAGATACGCAGTATTTT. The rearrangement joins TRBV9 to TRBJ2-3, with TRBD2 matching over 7 bases. V shed 0 bases, J shed 2 bases, and the junction held 9 bases outside the gene matches. Germline V lookup: CDR1 SGDLS, CDR2 YYNGEE. CDR3 length: 17 residues. Together with reference TRBV9 and TRBJ2-3, the CDR3 gives the full variable domain: DSGVTQTPKHLITATGQRVTLRCSPRSGDLSVYWYQQSLDQGLQFLIQYYNGEERAKGNILERFSAQQFPDLHSELNLSSLELGDSALYFCASSVAMPAGTTDTQYFGPGTRLTVL.